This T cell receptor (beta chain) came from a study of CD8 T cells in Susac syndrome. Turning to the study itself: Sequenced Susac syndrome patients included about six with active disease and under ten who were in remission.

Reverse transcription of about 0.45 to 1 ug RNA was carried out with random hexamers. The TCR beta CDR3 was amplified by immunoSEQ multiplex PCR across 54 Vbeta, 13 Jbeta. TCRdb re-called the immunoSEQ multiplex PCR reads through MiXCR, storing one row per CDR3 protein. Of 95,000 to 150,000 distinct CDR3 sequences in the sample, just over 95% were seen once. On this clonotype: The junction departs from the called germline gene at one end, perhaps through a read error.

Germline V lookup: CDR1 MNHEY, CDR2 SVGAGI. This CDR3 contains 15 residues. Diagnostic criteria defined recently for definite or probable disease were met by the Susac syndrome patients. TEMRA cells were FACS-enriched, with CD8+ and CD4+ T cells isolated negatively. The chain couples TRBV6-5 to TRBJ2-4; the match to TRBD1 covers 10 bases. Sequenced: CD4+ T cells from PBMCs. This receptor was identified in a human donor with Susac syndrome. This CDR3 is CASNYSGDRGNIQYF. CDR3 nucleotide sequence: TGTGCCAGCAATTACTCCGGGGACAGGGGAAACATTCAGTACTTC.